This T cell receptor beta chain appears in the sequencing data of a study of spatial heterogeneity in lung cancer. TCR cDNA molecules each carried a unique molecular identifier. TCRdb reanalysed the 5' RACE reads using MiXCR and keeps one entry per CDR3 protein. This table holds 20,000 to 25,000 distinct CDR3 sequences, approximately 7.2% found once. Trimming pared 2 bases from V and 0 bases from J, leaving 6 bases between. The CDR3 covers 14 residues. From germline, CDR1 is SGHTA and CDR2 FQGNSA. Documented time point: sample taken at primary tumor resection. In each case, whole RNA from tumor, nontumor lung or frozen PBMC was sequenced unsorted.

The chain couples TRBV7-2 to TRBJ2-3; possibly TRBD1 or TRBD2 for D (5 bases each). This TCR was sampled from a male donor with early-stage non-small cell lung cancer. The material sequenced was PBMCs, taken at surgery. CDR3 residues: CASSLWGSTDTQYF. CDR3 sequence (DNA): TGTGCCAGCAGCTTATGGGGGAGCACAGATACGCAGTATTTT.